The clone carrying this T cell receptor (beta chain) was detected only a few times. Its target is not known. The CDR3 has 14 residues. V shed 6 bases and J 4 bases; nucleotides not matched to a gene: 6. This entry is derived from a study of blood T cells in healthy people across ages. Study-level findings and limits: In the absence of known donor CMV status, changes in expanded clonotypes were possibly confounded.

Combining a sample-barcoded 5' primer with a J-beta primer mix, a second PCR ran for about 7 to 11 cycles. Each of the samples gave a minimum of 2.5 million paired-end reads that contained CDR3. TCRdb ran MiXCR on the 5' RACE reads and lists one entry per CDR3 protein. The table lists some 1.5 million distinct CDR3 sequences, over 25% of them singletons. Total RNA was extracted at no less than 6 micrograms per sample. The gene calls are TRBV12-3 or TRBV12-4 and TRBJ1-1, with TRBD1 matching 9 bases. This TCR derives from a woman in her 30s in good health. The sequencing sample was made of blood. The CDR3 sequence is CASRRDRVLTEAFF. The CDR3, as DNA: TGTGCCAGCAGGCGGGACAGGGTGCTCACTGAAGCTTTCTTT.